This T cell receptor beta chain was documented in a study of spatial heterogeneity in lung cancer. Study summary: Detection consistently captured more beta-chain sequences than alpha-chain sequences. Whole-study findings and limits: Coverage was estimated at approximately 7% of tumor T cells for alpha chains and approximately 14% for beta chains. Counts of expanded alpha and beta TCRs within tumors tracked the tumor nonsynonymous mutation count. Ubiquitous expanded TCR counts tracked ubiquitous nonsynonymous mutations; regional expanded TCR counts tracked regional nonsynonymous mutations.

This clonotype was seen repeatedly, ten times or more. Its antigen is still unknown. This beta chain turned up in a library designed for alpha chains; as an off-target read, its abundance says little. Time point here: sample taken at primary tumor resection. The germline V gene has CDR1 SGHVS and CDR2 FQNEAQ. CDR3 size: 16 residues. V was clipped by 4 bases and J by 3 bases; unmatched bases: 8. TCRdb ran MiXCR on the 5' RACE reads and lists one entry per CDR3 protein. Of approximately 7,600 distinct CDR3 sequences listed, 11% to 15% were seen once; the top ten hold 9%. The chain combines TRBV7-8 with TRBJ2-1, with 8 bases lining up with TRBD1. Source: lung tumor tissue, taken at surgery. This clonotype was sampled from a female donor with early-stage non-small cell lung cancer. CDR3 in DNA: TGTGCCAGCAGCTCCTACCTAGACAGGGGCTACAATGAGCAGTTCTTC. This gives the protein CASSSYLDRGYNEQFF.